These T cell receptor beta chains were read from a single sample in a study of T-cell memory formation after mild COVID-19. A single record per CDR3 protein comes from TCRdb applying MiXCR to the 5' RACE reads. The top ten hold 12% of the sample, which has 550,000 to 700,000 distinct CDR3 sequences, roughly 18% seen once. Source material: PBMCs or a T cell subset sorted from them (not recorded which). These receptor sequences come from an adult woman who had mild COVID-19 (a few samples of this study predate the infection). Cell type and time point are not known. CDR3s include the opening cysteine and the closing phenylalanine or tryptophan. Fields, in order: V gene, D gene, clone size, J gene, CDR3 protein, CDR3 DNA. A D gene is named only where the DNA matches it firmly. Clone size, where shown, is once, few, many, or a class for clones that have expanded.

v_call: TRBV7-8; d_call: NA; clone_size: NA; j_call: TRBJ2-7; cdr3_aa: CASDSGSNYEQYF; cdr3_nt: TGTGCCAGCGACAGCGGGTCGAACTACGAGCAGTACTTC
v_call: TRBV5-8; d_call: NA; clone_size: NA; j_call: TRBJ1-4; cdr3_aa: CASSFWGKGSEKLFF; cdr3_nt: TGTGCCAGCAGCTTTTGGGGGAAGGGAAGTGAAAAACTGTTTTTT
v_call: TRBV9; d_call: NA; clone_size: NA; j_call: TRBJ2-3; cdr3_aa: CASSGDGTNTDTQYF; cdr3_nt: TGTGCCAGCAGCGGCGACGGAACAAACACAGATACGCAGTATTTT
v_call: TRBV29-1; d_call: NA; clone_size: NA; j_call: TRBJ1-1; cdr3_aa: CSVEDLPLWEAFF; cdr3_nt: TGCAGCGTTGAAGACCTGCCTCTGTGGGAAGCTTTCTTT
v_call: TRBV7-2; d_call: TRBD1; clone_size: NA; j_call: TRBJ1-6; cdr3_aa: CASSLVWGTDSPLHF; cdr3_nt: TGTGCCAGCAGCTTAGTCTGGGGGACAGATTCACCCCTCCACTTT
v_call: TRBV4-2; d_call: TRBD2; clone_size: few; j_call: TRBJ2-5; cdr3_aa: CASSQGLAGEETQYF; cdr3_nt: TGTGCCAGCAGCCAGGGACTAGCGGGGGAAGAGACCCAGTACTTC
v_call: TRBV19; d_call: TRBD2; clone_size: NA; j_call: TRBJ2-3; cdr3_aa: CASSPDSGKAPRTQYF; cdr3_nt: TGTGCCAGTAGCCCTGATAGCGGGAAAGCTCCTCGCACGCAGTATTTT
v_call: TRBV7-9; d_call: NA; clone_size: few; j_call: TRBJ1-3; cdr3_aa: CASSLGTDHSGNTIYF; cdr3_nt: TGTGCCAGCAGCTTAGGGACGGACCACTCTGGAAACACCATATATTTT
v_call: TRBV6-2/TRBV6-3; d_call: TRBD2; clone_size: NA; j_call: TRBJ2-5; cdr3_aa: CASSFGRTSGIETQYF; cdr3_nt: TGTGCCAGCAGTTTCGGAAGGACTAGCGGGATAGAGACCCAGTACTTC
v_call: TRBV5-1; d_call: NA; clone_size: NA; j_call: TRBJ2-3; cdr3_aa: CASSLVVATDTQYF; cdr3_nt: TGCGCCAGCAGCTTGGTGGTAGCCACAGATACGCAGTATTTT
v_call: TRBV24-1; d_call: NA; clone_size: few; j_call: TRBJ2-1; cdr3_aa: CATSDIGGEQFF; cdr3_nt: TGTGCCACCAGTGACATAGGAGGTGAGCAGTTCTTC
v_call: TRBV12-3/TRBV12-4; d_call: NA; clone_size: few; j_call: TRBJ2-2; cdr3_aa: CASSLFPPRDAGELFF; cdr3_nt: TGTGCCAGCAGTTTATTCCCCCCCCGCGACGCCGGGGAGCTGTTTTTT
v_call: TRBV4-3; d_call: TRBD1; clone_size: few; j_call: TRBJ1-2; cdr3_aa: CASSQELRQGAEYGYTF; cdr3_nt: TGCGCCAGCAGCCAAGAGTTGCGACAGGGGGCAGAGTATGGCTACACCTTC
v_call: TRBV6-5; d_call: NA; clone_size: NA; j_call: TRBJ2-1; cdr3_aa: CASSQGREQFF; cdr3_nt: TGTGCCAGCAGCCAGGGACGTGAGCAGTTCTTC
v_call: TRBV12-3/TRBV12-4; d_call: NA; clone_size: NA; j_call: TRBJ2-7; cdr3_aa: CASSPLALSYEQYF; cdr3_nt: TGTGCCAGCAGCCCACTGGCACTTTCCTACGAGCAGTACTTC
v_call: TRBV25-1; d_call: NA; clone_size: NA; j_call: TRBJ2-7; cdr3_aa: CASSVTSYEQYF; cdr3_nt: TGTGCCAGCAGTGTCACTTCCTACGAGCAGTACTTC
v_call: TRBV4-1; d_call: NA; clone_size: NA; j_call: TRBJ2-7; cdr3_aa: CASSQHGAYEQYF; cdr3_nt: TGCGCCAGCAGCCAACACGGGGCATACGAGCAGTACTTC
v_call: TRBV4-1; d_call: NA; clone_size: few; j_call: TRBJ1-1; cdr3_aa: CASSQTRADTEAFF; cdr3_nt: TGCGCCAGCAGCCAGACTAGAGCGGACACTGAAGCTTTCTTT
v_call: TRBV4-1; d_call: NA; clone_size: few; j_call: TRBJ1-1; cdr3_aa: CASSQEGLDTEAFF; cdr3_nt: TGCGCCAGCAGCCAGGAAGGTCTCGACACTGAAGCTTTCTTT
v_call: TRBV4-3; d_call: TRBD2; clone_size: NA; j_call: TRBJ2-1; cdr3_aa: CASSQDRLAGVAQFF; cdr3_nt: TGCGCCAGCAGCCAAGATAGACTAGCGGGAGTTGCGCAGTTCTTC